The TCR beta chain described here comes from a study of blood T cell repertoires in COVID-19. The overall study: Sites across the United States, Italy and Spain contributed samples from acute and convalescent COVID-19.

The Seattle patients, enrolled during active infection, were followed longitudinally. Source study methods: For nucleated cells, counts were estimated from reference gene primer amplification. Sequencing used immunoSEQ multiplex PCR; TCRdb keeps in-frame clones, though not all of them. V and J calls and clone size come straight from that table; D and trimming were deduced from the DNA. This table has fewer than 350,000 clones, approximately 87% appearing once. The CDR3 length is 14 residues. The germline gives CDR1 MNHNS, CDR2 SASEGT. With V trimmed by 5 bases and J by 2 bases, 1 base remained unmatched.

This receptor was obtained from a woman under 40 with COVID-19, enrolled during active disease. The sequenced sample was peripheral blood. J is TRBJ2-5 and V is TRBV6-1; TRBD2 agrees at 11 bases. The CDR3 loop reads CASSWTSGQETQYF. The CDR3 nucleotides are TGTGCCAGCAGTTGGACTAGCGGGCAAGAGACCCAGTACTTC.